The T cell receptor (beta chain) under discussion was sequenced for a study of blood T cell repertoires in COVID-19. At the level of the study: COVID-19 samples, acute and convalescent, were from the United States, Italy and Spain.

The V and J ends lost 1 base and 3 bases respectively, with 15 bases between them. Germline-derived CDR1 and CDR2 are LNHDA and SQIVND (reference sequence). The CDR3 extends over 16 amino acids. In the original workflow: Researchers report that nucleated cell counts were estimated from reference gene primer amplification. Generated by immunoSEQ multiplex PCR, the TCRdb table keeps only in-frame clones and is missing some. V, J and clone size are taken as reported in that table, and D and trimming were inferred from the DNA itself. The sample gives 400,000 to 450,000 clones, approximately 90% of which show up once; roughly 1.1% is in the top ten.

Material: PBMCs or T cells enriched from blood (not recorded which). This sequence was found in a man aged 30 to 39 who had recovered from COVID-19. This chain joins TRBV19 and TRBJ1-1; unclear D gene. The CDR3 DNA is TGTGCCAGTAGTATAGCCGGATACTCCGCGGACACTGAAGCTTTCTTT. As protein: CASSIAGYSADTEAFF. The variable domain in full, with the rest retrieved from reference TRBV19 and TRBJ1-1, is DGGITQSPKYLFRKEGQNVTLSCEQNLNHDAMYWYRQDPGQGLRLIYYSQIVNDFQKGDIAEGYSVSREKKESFPLTVTSAQKNPTAFYLCASSIAGYSADTEAFFGQGTRLTVV.